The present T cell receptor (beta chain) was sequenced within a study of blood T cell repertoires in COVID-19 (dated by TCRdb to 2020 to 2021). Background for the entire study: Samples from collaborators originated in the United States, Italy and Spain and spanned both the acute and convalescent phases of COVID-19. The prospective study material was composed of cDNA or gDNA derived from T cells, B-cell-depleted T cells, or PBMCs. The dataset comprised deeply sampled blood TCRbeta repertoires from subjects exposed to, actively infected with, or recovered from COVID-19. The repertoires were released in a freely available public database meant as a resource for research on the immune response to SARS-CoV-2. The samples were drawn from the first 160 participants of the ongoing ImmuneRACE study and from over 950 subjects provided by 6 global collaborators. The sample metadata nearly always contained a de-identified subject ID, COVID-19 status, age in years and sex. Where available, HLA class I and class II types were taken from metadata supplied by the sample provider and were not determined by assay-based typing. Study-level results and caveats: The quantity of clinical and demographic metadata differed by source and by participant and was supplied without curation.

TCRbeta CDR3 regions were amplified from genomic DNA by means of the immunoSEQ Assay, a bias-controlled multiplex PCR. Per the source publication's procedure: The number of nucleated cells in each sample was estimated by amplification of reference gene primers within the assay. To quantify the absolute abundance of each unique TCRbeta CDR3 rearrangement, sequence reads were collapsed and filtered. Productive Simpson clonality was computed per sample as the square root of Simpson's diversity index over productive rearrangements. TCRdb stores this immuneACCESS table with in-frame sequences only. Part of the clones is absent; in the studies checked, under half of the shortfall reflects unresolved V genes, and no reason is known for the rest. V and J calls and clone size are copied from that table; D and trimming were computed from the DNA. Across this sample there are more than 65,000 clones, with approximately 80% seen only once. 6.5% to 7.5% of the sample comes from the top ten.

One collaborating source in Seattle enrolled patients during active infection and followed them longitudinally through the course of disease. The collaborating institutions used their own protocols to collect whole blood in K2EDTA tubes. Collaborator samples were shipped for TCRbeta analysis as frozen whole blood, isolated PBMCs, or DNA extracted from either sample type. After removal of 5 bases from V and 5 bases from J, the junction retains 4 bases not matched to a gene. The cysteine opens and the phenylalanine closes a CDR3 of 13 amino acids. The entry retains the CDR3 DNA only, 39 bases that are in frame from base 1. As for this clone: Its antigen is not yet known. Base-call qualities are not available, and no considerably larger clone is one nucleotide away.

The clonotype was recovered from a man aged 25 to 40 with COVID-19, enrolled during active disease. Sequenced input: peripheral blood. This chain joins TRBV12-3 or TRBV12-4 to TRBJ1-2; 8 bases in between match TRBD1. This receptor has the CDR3 CASSLDREYGYTF. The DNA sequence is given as TGTGCCAGCAGTCTGGACAGGGAGTATGGCTACACCTTC.